This T cell receptor beta chain was retrieved from a study of cytomegalovirus exposure and HLA in healthy donors. The PCR ran on 60 Vbeta and 13 Jbeta primers. Profiling relied on immunoSEQ multiplex PCR, and the TCRdb table lists in-frame clones only, not all of them. The sample carries more than 150,000 clones, about 84% recorded once. The CDR3 runs 15 residues. CDR1 is PRHDT and CDR2 is FYEKMQ in the germline V gene (reference sequence). V lost 5 bases, J lost 4 bases, and 9 bases stayed unmatched. The source is a man aged 50-59 years in good health and CMV-seronegative. The genes are TRBV13 and TRBJ1-1; 8 bases map to TRBD1. Material: PBMCs. The CDR3, as DNA: TGTGCCAGCAGCCCGACAGGGGAAAATCCCACTGAAGCTTTCTTT. This translates into CASSPTGENPTEAFF.